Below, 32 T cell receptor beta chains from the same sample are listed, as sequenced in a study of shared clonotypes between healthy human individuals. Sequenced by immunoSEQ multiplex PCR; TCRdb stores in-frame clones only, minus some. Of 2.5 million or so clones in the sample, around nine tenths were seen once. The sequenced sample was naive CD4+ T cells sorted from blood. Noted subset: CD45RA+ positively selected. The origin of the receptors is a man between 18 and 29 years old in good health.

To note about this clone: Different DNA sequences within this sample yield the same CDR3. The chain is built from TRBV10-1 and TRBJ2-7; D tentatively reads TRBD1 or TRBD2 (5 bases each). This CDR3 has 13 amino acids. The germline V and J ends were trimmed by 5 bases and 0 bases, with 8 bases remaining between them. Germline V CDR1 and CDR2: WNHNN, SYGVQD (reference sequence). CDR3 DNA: TGCGCCAGCAGTAGGGACGTCTCCTACGAGCAGTACTTC. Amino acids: CASSRDVSYEQYF.

The CDR3 protein is CASSLEPATEAFF. The CDR3 nucleotides read TGTGCCAGCAGCTTGGAGCCAGCCACTGAAGCTTTCTTT. The V gene is TRBV5-5, the J gene TRBJ1-1; D uncertain. This CDR3 has 13 residues. V gave up 0 bases and J gave up 4 bases, with 7 bases separating them. CDR1 and CDR2 from the germline V gene are SGHKS and YYEKEE (reference sequence). Together with reference TRBV5-5 and TRBJ1-1, the CDR3 gives the full variable domain: DAGVTQSPTHLIKTRGQQVTLRCSPISGHKSVSWYQQVLGQGPQFIFQYYEKEERGRGNFPDRFSARQFPNYSSELNVNALLLGDSALYLCASSLEPATEAFFGQGTRLTVV.

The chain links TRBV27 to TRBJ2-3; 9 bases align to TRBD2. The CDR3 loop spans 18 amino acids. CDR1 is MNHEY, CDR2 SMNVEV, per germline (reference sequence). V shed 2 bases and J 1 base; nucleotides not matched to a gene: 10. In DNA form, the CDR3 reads TGTGCCAGCAGTTTAGCGGGAGGGCCCTCGGGACGCACAGATACGCAGTATTTT. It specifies CASSLAGGPSGRTDTQYF.

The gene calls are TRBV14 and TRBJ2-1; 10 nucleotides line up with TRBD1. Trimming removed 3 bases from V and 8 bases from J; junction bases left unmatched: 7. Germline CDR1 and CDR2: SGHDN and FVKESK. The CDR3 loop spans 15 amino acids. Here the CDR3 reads CASSHGGQGNYEQFF. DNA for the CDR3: TGTGCCAGCAGCCACGGGGGACAGGGGAATTATGAGCAGTTCTTC.

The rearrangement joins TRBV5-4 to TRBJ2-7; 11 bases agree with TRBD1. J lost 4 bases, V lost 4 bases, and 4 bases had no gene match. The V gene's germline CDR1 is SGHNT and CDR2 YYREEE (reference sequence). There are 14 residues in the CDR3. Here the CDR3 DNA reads TGTGCCAGCAGCATCGGACAGGGGGCATACGAGCAGTACTTC. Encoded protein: CASSIGQGAYEQYF. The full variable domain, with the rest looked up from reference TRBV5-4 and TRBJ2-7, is ETGVTQSPTHLIKTRGQQVTLRCSSQSGHNTVSWYQQALGQGPQFIFQYYREEENGRGNFPPRFSGLQFPNYSSELNVNALELDDSALYLCASSIGQGAYEQYFGPGTRLTVT.

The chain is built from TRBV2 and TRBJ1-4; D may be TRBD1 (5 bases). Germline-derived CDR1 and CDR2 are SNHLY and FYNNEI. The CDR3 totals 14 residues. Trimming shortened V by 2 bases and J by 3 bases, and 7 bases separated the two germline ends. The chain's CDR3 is CASSEQGSNEKLFF. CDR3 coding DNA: TGTGCCAGCAGTGAACAGGGTTCTAATGAAAAACTGTTTTTT.

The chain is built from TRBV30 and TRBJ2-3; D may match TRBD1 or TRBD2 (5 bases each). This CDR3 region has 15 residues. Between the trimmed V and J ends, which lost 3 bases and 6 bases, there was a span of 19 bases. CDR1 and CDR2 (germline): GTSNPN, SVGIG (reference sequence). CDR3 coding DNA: TGTGCCTGGAGGCGGATGGACACGGGAAGGGATACGCAGTATTTT. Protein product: CAWRRMDTGRDTQYF.

The CDR3 nucleotides are TGTGCCAGCAGCCTTAGCACTAACTCCTACAATGAGCAGTTCTTC. Its protein is CASSLSTNSYNEQFF. The V call is TRBV11-2, the J call TRBJ2-1; no firm D call. This CDR3 has 15 amino acids. CDR1 is SGHAT, CDR2 FQNNGV, per germline. Trimming took 5 bases from V and 0 from J, leaving 11 bases between them. Supplemented by reference TRBV11-2 and TRBJ2-1, the full variable domain reads EAGVAQSPRYKIIEKRQSVAFWCNPISGHATLYWYQQILGQGPKLLIQFQNNGVVDDSQLPKDRFSAERLKGVDSTLKIQPAKLEDSAVYLCASSLSTNSYNEQFFGPGTRLTVL.

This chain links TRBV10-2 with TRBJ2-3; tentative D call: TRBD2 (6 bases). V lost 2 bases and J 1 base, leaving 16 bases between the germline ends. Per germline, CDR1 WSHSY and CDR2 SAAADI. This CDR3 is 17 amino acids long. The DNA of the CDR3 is TGCGCCAGCAGTGAGGTCTCTTTTGGCGGGGGCACAGATACGCAGTATTTT. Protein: CASSEVSFGGGTDTQYF.

In DNA, the CDR3 is TGCGCCAGCAGTGAGTCGAGGGAGAGTCGGAGCAATCAGCCCCAGCATTTT. Its translation is CASSESRESRSNQPQHF. V is TRBV10-1 and J is TRBJ1-5; unclear D gene. This CDR3 is built from 17 residues. The germline CDR1 and CDR2 sequences are WNHNN and SYGVQD (reference sequence). Trimming pared 0 bases from V and 1 base from J, leaving 13 bases between.

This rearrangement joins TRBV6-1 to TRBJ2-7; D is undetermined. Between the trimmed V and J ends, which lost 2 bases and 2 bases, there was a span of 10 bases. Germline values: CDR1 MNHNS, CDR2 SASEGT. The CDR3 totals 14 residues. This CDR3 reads CASSEFDRTYEQYF. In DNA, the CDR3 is TGTGCCAGCAGTGAATTCGACCGTACCTACGAGCAGTACTTC.

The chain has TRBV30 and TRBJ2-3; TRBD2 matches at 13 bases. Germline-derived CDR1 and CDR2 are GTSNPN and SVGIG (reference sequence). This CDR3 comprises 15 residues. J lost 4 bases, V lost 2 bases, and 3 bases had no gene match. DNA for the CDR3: TGTGCCTGGAGTATGGGGACTAGCGGGGCAGATACGCAGTATTTT. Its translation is CAWSMGTSGADTQYF.

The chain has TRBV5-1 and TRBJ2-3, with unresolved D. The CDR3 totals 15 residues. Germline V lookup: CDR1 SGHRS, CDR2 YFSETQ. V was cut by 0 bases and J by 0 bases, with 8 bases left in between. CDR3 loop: CASSLDISSTDTQYF. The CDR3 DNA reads TGCGCCAGCAGCTTGGACATTTCGAGCACAGATACGCAGTATTTT.

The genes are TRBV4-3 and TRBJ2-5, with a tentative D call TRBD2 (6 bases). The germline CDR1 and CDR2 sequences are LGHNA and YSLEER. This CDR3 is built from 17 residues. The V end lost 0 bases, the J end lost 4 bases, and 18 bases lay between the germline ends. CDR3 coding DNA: TGCGCCAGCAGCCAAGAATCGGCTAGCGCGAGGGGAGAGACCCAGTACTTC. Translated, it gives CASSQESASARGETQYF.

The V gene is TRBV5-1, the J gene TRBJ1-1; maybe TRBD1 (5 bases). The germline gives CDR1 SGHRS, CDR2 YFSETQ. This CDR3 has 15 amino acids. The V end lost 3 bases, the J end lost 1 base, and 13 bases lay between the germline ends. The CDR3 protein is CASSSTGTGNTEAFF. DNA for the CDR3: TGCGCCAGCAGCTCCACCGGGACGGGGAACACTGAAGCTTTCTTT.

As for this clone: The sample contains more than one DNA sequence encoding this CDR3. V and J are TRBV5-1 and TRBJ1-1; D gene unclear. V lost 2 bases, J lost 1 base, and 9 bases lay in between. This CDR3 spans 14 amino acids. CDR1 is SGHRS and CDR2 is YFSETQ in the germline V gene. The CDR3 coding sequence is TGCGCCAGCAGCTTAGCAGGTGGGAACACTGAAGCTTTCTTT. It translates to CASSLAGGNTEAFF.

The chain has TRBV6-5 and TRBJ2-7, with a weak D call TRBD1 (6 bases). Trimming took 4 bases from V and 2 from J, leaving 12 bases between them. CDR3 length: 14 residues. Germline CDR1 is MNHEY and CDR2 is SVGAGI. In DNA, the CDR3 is TGTGCCAGCAGTTTCCTCGACAGGCCCTACGAGCAGTACTTC. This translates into CASSFLDRPYEQYF.

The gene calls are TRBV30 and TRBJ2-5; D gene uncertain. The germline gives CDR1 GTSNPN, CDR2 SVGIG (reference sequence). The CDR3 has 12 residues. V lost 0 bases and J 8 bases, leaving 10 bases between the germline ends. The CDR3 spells CAWSVQAITQYF. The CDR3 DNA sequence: TGTGCCTGGAGTGTACAAGCGATCACCCAGTACTTC.

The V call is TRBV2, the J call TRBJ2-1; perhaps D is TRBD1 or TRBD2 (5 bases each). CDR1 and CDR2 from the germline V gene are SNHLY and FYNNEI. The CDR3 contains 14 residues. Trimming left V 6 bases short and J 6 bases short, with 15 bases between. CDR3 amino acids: CASRLRGSGNEQFF. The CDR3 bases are TGTGCCAGCAGACTCCGGGGCTCGGGCAATGAGCAGTTCTTC.

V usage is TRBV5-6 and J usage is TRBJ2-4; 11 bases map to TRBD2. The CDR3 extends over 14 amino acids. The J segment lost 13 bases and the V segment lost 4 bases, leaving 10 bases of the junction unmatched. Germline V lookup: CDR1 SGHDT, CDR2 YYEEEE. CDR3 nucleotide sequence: TGTGCCAGCAGCCACACTAGCGGGGGTACGGCACAGTACTTC. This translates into CASSHTSGGTAQYF.

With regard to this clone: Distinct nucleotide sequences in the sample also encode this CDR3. CDR3 sequence reads: CASSPGRQGNYGYTF. The DNA of the CDR3 is TGTGCCAGCTCACCAGGGAGACAGGGGAATTATGGCTACACCTTC. This chain links TRBV18 with TRBJ1-2, with TRBD1 identical over 8 bases. The CDR3 sequence is 15 residues long. With 2 bases clipped from V and 5 bases from J, the junction kept 7 bases outside the gene matches. The germline gives CDR1 KGHSH, CDR2 LQKENI.

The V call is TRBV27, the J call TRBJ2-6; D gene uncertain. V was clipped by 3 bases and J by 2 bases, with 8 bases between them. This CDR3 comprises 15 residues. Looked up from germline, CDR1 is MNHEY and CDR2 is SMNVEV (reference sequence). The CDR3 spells CASSFWVTGANVLTF. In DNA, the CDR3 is TGTGCCAGCAGTTTTTGGGTTACTGGGGCCAACGTCCTGACTTTC.

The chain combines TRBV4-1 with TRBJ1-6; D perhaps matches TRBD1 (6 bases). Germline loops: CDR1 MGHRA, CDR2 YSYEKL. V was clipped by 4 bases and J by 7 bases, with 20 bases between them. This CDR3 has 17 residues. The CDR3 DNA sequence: TGCGCCAGCAGCCCGCTAACAGGGAGCAGGGTAAATTCACCCCTCCACTTT. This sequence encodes CASSPLTGSRVNSPLHF.

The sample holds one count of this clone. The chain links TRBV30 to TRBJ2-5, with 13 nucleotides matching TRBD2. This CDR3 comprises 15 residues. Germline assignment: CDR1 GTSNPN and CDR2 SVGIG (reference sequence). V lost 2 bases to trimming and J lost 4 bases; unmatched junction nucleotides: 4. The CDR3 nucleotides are TGTGCCTGGAGTACCGGGACTAGCGGGGTAGAGACCCAGTACTTC. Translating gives CAWSTGTSGVETQYF.

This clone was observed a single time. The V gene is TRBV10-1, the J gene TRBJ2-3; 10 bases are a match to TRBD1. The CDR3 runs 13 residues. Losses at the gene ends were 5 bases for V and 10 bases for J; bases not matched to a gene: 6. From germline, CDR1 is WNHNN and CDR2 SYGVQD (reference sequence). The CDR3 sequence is CASSPRGTGAQYF. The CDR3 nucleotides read TGCGCCAGCAGTCCAAGAGGGACAGGGGCGCAGTATTTT.

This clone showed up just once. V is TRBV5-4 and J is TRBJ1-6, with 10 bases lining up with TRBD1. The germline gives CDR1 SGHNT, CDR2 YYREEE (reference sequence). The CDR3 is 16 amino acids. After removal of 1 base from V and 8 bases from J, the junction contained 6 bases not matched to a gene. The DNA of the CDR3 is TGTGCCAGCAGCTTGTTTGCCGGGACAGGGGATTCACCCCTCCACTTT. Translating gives CASSLFAGTGDSPLHF.

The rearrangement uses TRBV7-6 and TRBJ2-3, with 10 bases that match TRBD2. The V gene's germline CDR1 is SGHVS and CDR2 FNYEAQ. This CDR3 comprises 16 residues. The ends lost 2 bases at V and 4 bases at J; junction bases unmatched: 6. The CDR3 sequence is CASSLSWLAGADTQYF. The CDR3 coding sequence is TGTGCCAGCAGCTTATCATGGCTAGCGGGAGCAGATACGCAGTATTTT.

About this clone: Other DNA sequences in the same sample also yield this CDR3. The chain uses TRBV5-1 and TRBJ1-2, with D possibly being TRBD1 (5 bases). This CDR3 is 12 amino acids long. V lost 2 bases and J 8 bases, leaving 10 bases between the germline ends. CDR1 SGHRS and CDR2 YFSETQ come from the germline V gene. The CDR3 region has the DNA TGCGCCAGCAGCTTAGCAGGGTGGGGCTACACCTTC. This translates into CASSLAGWGYTF.

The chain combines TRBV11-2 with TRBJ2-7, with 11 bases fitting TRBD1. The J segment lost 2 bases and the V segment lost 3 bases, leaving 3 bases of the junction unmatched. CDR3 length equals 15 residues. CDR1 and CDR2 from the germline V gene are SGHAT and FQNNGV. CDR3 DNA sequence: TGTGCCAGCAGCTTTTCGGACAGGGGGCCCTACGAGCAGTACTTC. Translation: CASSFSDRGPYEQYF.

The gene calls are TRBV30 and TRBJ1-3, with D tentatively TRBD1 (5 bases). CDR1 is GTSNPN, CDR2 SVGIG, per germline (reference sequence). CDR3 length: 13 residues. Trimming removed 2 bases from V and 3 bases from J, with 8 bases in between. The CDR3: CAWSQGGGNTIYF. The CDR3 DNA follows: TGTGCCTGGAGTCAGGGTGGTGGAAACACCATATATTTT.

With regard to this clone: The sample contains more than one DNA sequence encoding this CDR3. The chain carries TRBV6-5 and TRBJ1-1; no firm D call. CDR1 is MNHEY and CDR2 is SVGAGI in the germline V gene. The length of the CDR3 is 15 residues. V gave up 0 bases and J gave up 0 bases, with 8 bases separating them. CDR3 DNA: TGTGCCAGCAGTTACTCTGGGAACATGAACACTGAAGCTTTCTTT. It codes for CASSYSGNMNTEAFF.

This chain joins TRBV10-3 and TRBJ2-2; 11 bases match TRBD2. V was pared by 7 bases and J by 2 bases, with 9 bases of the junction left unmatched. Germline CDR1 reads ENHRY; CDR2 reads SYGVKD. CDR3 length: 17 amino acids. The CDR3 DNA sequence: TGTGCCATCACCACGAGTCTAGCGGGGGGTAACACCGGGGAGCTGTTTTTT. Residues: CAITTSLAGGNTGELFF.